Included here is one TCR beta chain sequence, with context. The data originate from a study of blood T cell repertoires in COVID-19. Turning to the study itself: The United States, Italy and Spain were the sources of the acute and convalescent COVID-19 samples. PBMCs, B-cell-depleted T cells, or T cells provided the cDNA or gDNA that made up the material.

CDR1 and CDR2 (germline): ENHRY, SYGVKD. V lost 4 bases and J 3 bases, leaving 14 bases between the germline ends. The CDR3 is 15 amino acids. Measured with immunoSEQ multiplex PCR; TCRdb has only the in-frame clones, and not every one. The data contain roughly 68,000 clones, 82% of them seen just once; the ten biggest clones take up about 16%. The source is a man older than 75 with active COVID-19. Sequencing was carried out using peripheral blood. The chain uses TRBV10-3 and TRBJ2-3, with D possibly matching TRBD2 (6 bases). The CDR3 loop is CAISASLAITDTQYF. CDR3 coding DNA: TGTGCCATCAGTGCCTCGCTAGCGATAACAGATACGCAGTATTTT.